These T cell receptor beta chains were read from a single sample in a study of T cells in narcolepsy. Sequencing used immunoSEQ multiplex PCR; TCRdb keeps in-frame clones, though not all of them. Among about 27,000 clones listed, 79% were seen once. Sequencing was done on a sample of memory (CD45RA-) CD4+ T cells from blood. These receptors were taken from a human donor in good health. Both conserved end residues are part of each CDR3. D genes are given only for firm matches. Some rows mark clone size as missing; the rest say once, few, many or name a class of expanded clone.

.,TRBJ2-3,TRBD1,TRBV29-1,TGCAGCGTGGCGGGACAGGGGTTAGATACGCAGTATTTT,CSVAGQGLDTQYF
.,TRBJ1-1,.,TRBV28,TGTGCCACCAGGGGGAACACTGAAGCTTTCTTT,CATRGNTEAFF
.,TRBJ1-6,.,TRBV28,TGTGCCAGCAGCCCCCGAGGGGGGAATTCACCCCTCCACTTT,CASSPRGGNSPLHF
.,TRBJ2-7,TRBD2,TRBV14,TGTGCCAGCAGCCAGCTTGCCGGGAGGGCCTACGAGCAGTACTTC,CASSQLAGRAYEQYF
.,TRBJ2-7,TRBD2,TRBV27,TGTGCCAGCAGTTTTCTATGGACTAGCGGGAGAATAGACGAGCAGTACTTC,CASSFLWTSGRIDEQYF
.,TRBJ1-4,.,TRBV28,TGTGCCAGCAGTTTATTGACCCTTAAGGAAAAACTGTTTTTT,CASSLLTLKEKLFF
once,TRBJ2-5,TRBD2,TRBV9,TGTGCCAGCAGCGCTGCGGGAGGGCAGGGAGAGACCCAGTACTTC,CASSAAGGQGETQYF
.,TRBJ1-1,.,TRBV14,TGTGCCAGCAGCCAGGACAGAAACACTGAAGCTTTCTTT,CASSQDRNTEAFF
.,TRBJ2-1,TRBD2,TRBV5-1,TGCGCCAGCAGCTTGGAAGTAGCGGGAGGGTACAATGAGCAGTTCTTC,CASSLEVAGGYNEQFF
.,TRBJ2-7,.,TRBV15,TGTGCCACCAGCCAGGGGGGCTACGAGCAGTACTTC,CATSQGGYEQYF
.,TRBJ2-4,TRBD2,TRBV5-1,TGCGCCAGCAGCCCTACGACTAGCGTCCTTAGCCAAAACGGCATTCAGTACTTC,CASSPTTSVLSQNGIQYF
.,TRBJ1-1,.,TRBV30,TGTGCCTGTAGTGGGGGGGAGATTGAAGCTTTCTTT,CACSGGEIEAFF
.,TRBJ2-3,.,TRBV18,TGTGCCAGCTCACCCCGAGACCCCACAGATACGCAGTATTTT,CASSPRDPTDTQYF
.,TRBJ2-7,.,TRBV28,TGTGCCAGCAGTCCTATAGCGTGGCGGGGGCATTACGAGCAGTACTTC,CASSPIAWRGHYEQYF
.,TRBJ1-4,TRBD1,TRBV5-1,TGCGCCAGCAGCTTGGGTCACCGGGACAGGTTCACCGAAAAACTGTTTTTT,CASSLGHRDRFTEKLFF
few,TRBJ2-3,.,TRBV27,TGTGCCATCCCCGCACCGGGATCACACACAGATACGCAGTATTTT,CAIPAPGSHTDTQYF
few,TRBJ1-5,TRBD1,TRBV19,TGTGCCAGTAGTAGGGACAGTAGCAATCAGCCCCAGCATTTT,CASSRDSSNQPQHF
.,TRBJ2-7,.,TRBV10-1,TGCGCCAGCAGTGAGTCTCTCAACCCCTACGAGCAGTACTTC,CASSESLNPYEQYF
.,TRBJ2-7,.,TRBV6-5,TGTGCCAGTTCTCAGGGTTTCTCCTACGAGCAGTACTTC,CASSQGFSYEQYF
.,TRBJ2-7,.,TRBV7-8,TGTGCCAGCAGCTTGGAAACCGGGACTCTCTCCTACGAGCAGTACTTC,CASSLETGTLSYEQYF
few,TRBJ1-6,.,TRBV28,TGTGCCAGCAGGGGCGGAATCCTCTATAATTCACCCCTCCACTTT,CASRGGILYNSPLHF
.,TRBJ2-3,TRBD1,TRBV5-1,TGCGCCAGCAGTTTTGGCCACCGGGACAGGAGCACAGATACGCAGTATTTT,CASSFGHRDRSTDTQYF
.,TRBJ2-5,.,TRBV2,TGTGCCAGCAGCGCAGGGACATCCTACGAGGGGGAGACCCAGTACTTC,CASSAGTSYEGETQYF
.,TRBJ1-2,.,TRBV5-5,TGTGCCAGCAGCTTTGGACAGCTAGACTATGGCTACACCTTC,CASSFGQLDYGYTF
.,TRBJ1-2,TRBD1,TRBV7-9,TGTGCCAGCAGCCGGCGGACAGGGAAGAGGTACACCTTC,CASSRRTGKRYTF
.,TRBJ1-1,.,TRBV28,TGTGCCAGCAGTTTGAGGCAGGGGAACACTGAAGCTTTCTTT,CASSLRQGNTEAFF
once,TRBJ2-7,.,TRBV5-1,TGCGCCAGCAGCTTTTGGTCAGGCCCCTACGAGCAGTACTTC,CASSFWSGPYEQYF
.,TRBJ2-5,.,TRBV6-5,TGTGCCAGCAGTTACTCGGAGAGTAGGTCAAGGGAGACCCAGTACTTC,CASSYSESRSRETQYF
.,TRBJ1-1,.,TRBV6-1,TGTGCCAGCAGGGCGGACGTGAACACTGAAGCTTTCTTT,CASRADVNTEAFF
.,TRBJ2-3,.,TRBV9,TGTGCCAGCAGCGTACGAAGCGCGAACGTCCCACCGGATACGCAGTATTTT,CASSVRSANVPPDTQYF
few,TRBJ1-1,.,TRBV7-2,TGTGCCAGCAGCTTAGATGGACAGCACCCTGAAGCTTTCTTT,CASSLDGQHPEAFF
.,TRBJ2-7,.,TRBV7-9,TGTGCCAGCAGCCCCGCGAACTACCTCAAGTCGTACGAGCAGTACTTC,CASSPANYLKSYEQYF
.,TRBJ2-2,.,TRBV29-1,TGCAGCGCGCCGTTAGAGGGGACCGTCGGGGAGCTGTTTTTT,CSAPLEGTVGELFF
.,TRBJ2-7,.,TRBV25-1,TGTGCCAGCAGTAGCCATACCCGGGGATATGAGTCCTACGAGCAGTACTTC,CASSSHTRGYESYEQYF
.,TRBJ2-3,.,TRBV18,TGTGCCAGCCGAACCACAGATACGCAGTATTTT,CASRTTDTQYF